The sequence of this T cell receptor (beta chain) was determined in a study of T-cell reconstitution after alpha-beta-depleted transplantation in children. Overall study results and limits: There were some patients whose high TCRbeta diversity at day 60 came from surviving recipient T cells and thymic progenitors. Newly generated T cells supplied most T-cell counts and diversity one year post-transplant.

Concerning this clonotype: Antigen unknown. A single base separates this from a much larger clone, so it may be a read error. The CDR3 does not end in the conserved phenylalanine or tryptophan, so this is likely a read error.

Germline V lookup: CDR1 SGHVS, CDR2 FNYEAQ. The CDR3 length is 14 residues. Trimming shortened V by 0 bases and J by 4 bases, and 8 bases separated the two germline ends. Molecular barcoding with unique molecular identifiers was used for the TCRbeta library. Each CDR3 protein gets one entry after TCRdb re-called the PCR reads with MiXCR. The sample includes approximately 500,000 distinct CDR3 sequences, over 9.5% of them seen just once. The sequences come from PBMCs, collected before TCRalphabeta/CD19-depleted stem cell transplant. The rearrangement uses TRBV7-6 and TRBJ2-3; D is unclear. This sequence originates from a child aged 2 to 10 with inherited bone marrow failure, due to receive a stem cell transplant. The CDR3 region is CASSLADRSDTQYY. CDR3 DNA: TGTGCCAGCAGCTTAGCGGATAGGTCAGATACGCAGTATTAT.